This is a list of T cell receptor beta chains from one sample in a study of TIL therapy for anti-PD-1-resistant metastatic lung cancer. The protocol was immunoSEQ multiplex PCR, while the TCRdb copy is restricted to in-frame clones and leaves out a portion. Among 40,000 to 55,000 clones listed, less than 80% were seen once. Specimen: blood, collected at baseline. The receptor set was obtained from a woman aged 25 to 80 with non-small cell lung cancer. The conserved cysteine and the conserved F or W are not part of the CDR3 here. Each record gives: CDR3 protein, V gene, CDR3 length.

CDR3 protein: ASSLPTGLNQPQH; V gene: TRBV28; CDR3 length: 13
CDR3 protein: ASSRTVLDNTEAF; V gene: TRBV4-1; CDR3 length: 13
CDR3 protein: SVSGRYNEQF; V gene: TRBV29-1; CDR3 length: 10
CDR3 protein: ASSPRTSGGSYNEQF; V gene: TRBV7-2; CDR3 length: 15
CDR3 protein: ASRRGSIDNEQF; V gene: TRBV27; CDR3 length: 12
CDR3 protein: ASSDGGELLDTQY; V gene: TRBV2; CDR3 length: 13
CDR3 protein: ASIQGILAEQETQY; V gene: TRBV7-2; CDR3 length: 14
CDR3 protein: ASSLEVGVGNSPLH; V gene: TRBV7-9; CDR3 length: 14
CDR3 protein: ASSLGGLGTEAF; V gene: TRBV6-1; CDR3 length: 12
CDR3 protein: ASSQENQNTEAF; V gene: TRBV4-2; CDR3 length: 12
CDR3 protein: ASQLGGEEKLF; V gene: TRBV2; CDR3 length: 11
CDR3 protein: ASSPPPGYT; V gene: TRBV28; CDR3 length: 9
CDR3 protein: ASSFWDQPQH; V gene: TRBV28; CDR3 length: 10
CDR3 protein: ASSVDSGKETQY; V gene: TRBV9; CDR3 length: 12
CDR3 protein: ASSESAGPYEQY; V gene: TRBV10-2; CDR3 length: 12
CDR3 protein: ASSEDVRVGYT; V gene: TRBV2; CDR3 length: 11
CDR3 protein: ASSPGGGNYEQY; V gene: TRBV18; CDR3 length: 12
CDR3 protein: ASSPDVLNGYT; V gene: TRBV6-5; CDR3 length: 11
CDR3 protein: ASRASGSHEQY; V gene: TRBV6-5; CDR3 length: 11
CDR3 protein: ASSQGSYNEQF; V gene: TRBV6-5; CDR3 length: 11
CDR3 protein: ASSFPDGAYEQY; V gene: TRBV5-6; CDR3 length: 12
CDR3 protein: ASSFETRLDTQY; V gene: TRBV5-1; CDR3 length: 12